The next 30 T cell receptor beta chains were all read from a single sample in a study of CD8 T cells in ankylosing spondylitis. MiXCR, run by TCRdb on the 5' RACE reads, gives a single entry per CDR3 protein. This sample has around 340,000 distinct CDR3 sequences, with roughly 14% found just once. The sequencing input was blood, either unsorted or a sorted T cell fraction (not recorded which). Receptors originate from a male donor with ankylosing spondylitis or in good health (not recorded which).

The rearrangement links TRBV15 to TRBJ2-2; D assignment may be TRBD1 or TRBD2 (6 bases each). The V end was cut by 3 bases, the J end by 2 bases, with 16 bases between. The length of the CDR3 is 17 residues. Germline V gene sequence: CDR1 LNHNV, CDR2 YYDKDF (reference sequence). CDR3 protein: CATSRGVGGSNTGELFF. The CDR3 coding sequence is TGTGCCACCAGCAGGGGTGTGGGGGGCAGCAACACCGGGGAGCTGTTTTTT.

J is TRBJ2-7 and V is TRBV12-3 or TRBV12-4; 12 bases are a match to TRBD2. This CDR3 has 16 amino acids. Unmatched junction bases numbered 4, after V lost 4 bases and J lost 0 bases. The DNA of the CDR3 is TGTGCCAGCAGTTCACTAGCGGGGGGCCGCTCCTACGAGCAGTACTTC. This gives the protein CASSSLAGGRSYEQYF.

A few counts support this clonotype. This chain joins TRBV3-1 and TRBJ2-7; 8 bases fit TRBD2. V dropped 4 bases and J dropped 6; count of bases not matched to a gene: 8. The CDR3 is 14 amino acids. CDR1 is LGHDT, CDR2 YNNKEL, per germline (reference sequence). As DNA, the CDR3 is TGTGCCAGCAGCCCCTCGGGGGGGCCGGGCGAGCAGTACTTC. It encodes CASSPSGGPGEQYF.

DNA for the CDR3: TGTGCCAGCAGTCCAGAGAGGGGGAGCTCCTACGAGCAGTACTTC. Amino acids: CASSPERGSSYEQYF. The J gene is TRBJ2-7, the V gene TRBV2; D is possibly TRBD1 (6 bases). The V and J ends lost 5 bases and 0 bases respectively, with 14 bases between them. Germline V gene sequence: CDR1 SNHLY, CDR2 FYNNEI. The CDR3 contains 15 residues.

This clonotype turned up a few times. The chain employs TRBV5-1 and TRBJ2-1; the D is unclear. V lost 3 bases to trimming and J lost 7 bases, with 17 bases between them. This CDR3 contains 15 residues. The germline gives CDR1 SGHRS, CDR2 YFSETQ. The CDR3 here is CASSSWTSDQNEQFF. The CDR3 bases are TGCGCCAGCAGCTCCTGGACGTCGGATCAAAATGAGCAGTTCTTC. The variable domain in full, with the rest retrieved from reference TRBV5-1 and TRBJ2-1, is KAGVTQTPRYLIKTRGQQVTLSCSPISGHRSVSWYQQTPGQGLQFLFEYFSETQRNKGNFPGRFSGRQFSNSRSEMNVSTLELGDSALYLCASSSWTSDQNEQFFGPGTRLTVL.

The chain employs TRBV3-1 and TRBJ2-7, with D unresolved. Germline values: CDR1 LGHDT, CDR2 YNNKEL (reference sequence). V lost 4 bases, J lost 5 bases, and 15 bases lay in between. The CDR3 consists of 14 residues. CDR3 loop: CASSPEVGTHEQYF. CDR3 DNA: TGTGCCAGCAGCCCAGAGGTAGGAACGCACGAGCAGTACTTC.

The DNA of the CDR3 is TGTGCCATCCGTCCCACTAGCGGCGCCTACGAGCAGTACTTC. Translated: CAIRPTSGAYEQYF. The chain is built from TRBV10-3 and TRBJ2-7; 8 bases map to TRBD2. CDR3 length equals 14 residues. The trim removed 8 bases at V and 2 bases at J, leaving 8 bases unmatched. Germline V gene sequence: CDR1 ENHRY, CDR2 SYGVKD.

The rearrangement uses TRBV7-9 and TRBJ1-1; D gene uncertain. The CDR3 totals 13 residues. V was pared by 4 bases and J by 2 bases, with 8 bases between. Germline CDR1 is SEHNR and CDR2 is FQNEAQ (reference sequence). This chain's CDR3 is CASSYSFNTEAFF. For the CDR3, the DNA is TGTGCCAGCAGCTACAGCTTCAACACTGAAGCTTTCTTT.

There are many counts of this clonotype. This chain joins TRBV12-3 or TRBV12-4 and TRBJ2-7; possibly TRBD2 for D (6 bases). Trimming shortened V by 4 bases and J by 5 bases, and 15 bases separated the two germline ends. This CDR3 comprises 14 residues. Here the CDR3 reads CASSSWGERDEQYF. CDR3 nucleotide sequence: TGTGCCAGCAGTTCATGGGGGGAACGTGACGAGCAGTACTTC.

Written as DNA, the CDR3 is TGCAGTGCTAGTTTATACAATGAGCAGTTCTTC. Encoded protein: CSASLYNEQFF. The chain couples TRBV20-1 to TRBJ2-1, with D hard to call. Between the trimmed V and J ends, which lost 3 bases and 4 bases, there was a span of 4 bases. CDR1 DFQATT and CDR2 SNEGSKA come from the germline V gene (reference sequence). This CDR3 is 11 amino acids long.

CDR3 bases: TGTGCCAGTAGTATAGATCCCCGCGGTCTAATGAACACTGAAGCTTTCTTT. Its protein product is CASSIDPRGLMNTEAFF. The V call is TRBV19, the J call TRBJ1-1; D gene unclear. This CDR3 has 17 residues. From germline, CDR1 is LNHDA and CDR2 SQIVND (reference sequence). V was shortened by 0 bases and J by 0 bases, with 14 bases between the two germline ends.

This clonotype has just a few counts. The rearrangement links TRBV12-3 or TRBV12-4 to TRBJ1-6; 7 bases line up with TRBD1. Unmatched junction bases numbered 7, after V lost 6 bases and J lost 8 bases. This CDR3 comprises 14 residues. The CDR3 loop is CASSRRDSDSPLHF. CDR3 sequence (DNA): TGTGCCAGCAGCCGTAGGGACAGTGATTCACCCCTCCACTTT.

The chain combines TRBV6-1 with TRBJ2-1; TRBD2 matches 10 bases. V was clipped by 2 bases and J by 9 bases; unmatched bases: 4. The CDR3 consists of 14 residues. Germline V CDR1 and CDR2: MNHNS, SASEGT. The CDR3 loop reads CASSELAGATEQFF. The CDR3 region has the DNA TGTGCCAGCAGTGAACTAGCGGGAGCGACTGAGCAGTTCTTC.

CDR3 sequence (DNA): TGTGCCAGCAGCCAAGTATTCGGGGGGGGCACTGAAGCTTTCTTT. Encoded protein: CASSQVFGGGTEAFF. This chain joins TRBV3-1 and TRBJ1-1, with D possibly matching TRBD1 (5 bases). Per the germline V gene, CDR1 is LGHDT and CDR2 is YNNKEL (reference sequence). The CDR3 is 15 amino acids. The V gene lost 1 base and the J gene lost 4 bases, with 13 bases spanning the gap.

This clonotype has a single count. The chain is built from TRBV5-1 and TRBJ2-3, with D tentatively TRBD2 (6 bases). The CDR3 is made up of 13 amino acids. V was shortened by 4 bases and J by 4 bases, with 10 bases between the two germline ends. Per the germline V gene, CDR1 is SGHRS and CDR2 is YFSETQ. CDR3: CASSRGGSDTQYF. DNA for the CDR3: TGCGCCAGCAGCCGTGGGGGGTCAGATACGCAGTATTTT.

This chain links TRBV10-3 with TRBJ1-2; D is ambiguous. The CDR3 length is 14 residues. The ends were cut back, 2 bases at V and 0 bases at J, with 7 bases in the middle. Germline CDR1 and CDR2: ENHRY and SYGVKD. Here the CDR3 reads CAISERGSNYGYTF. Here the CDR3 DNA reads TGTGCCATCAGTGAGCGGGGTTCTAACTATGGCTACACCTTC.

The rearrangement links TRBV12-3 or TRBV12-4 to TRBJ2-6; 7 nucleotides agree with TRBD1. This CDR3 is 12 amino acids long. V shed 6 bases and J 19 bases; nucleotides not matched to a gene: 12. The DNA for the CDR3 is TGTGCCAGCAGCCCGGCGAAGGGGGCGGAAACTTTC. Translated: CASSPAKGAETF.

Notes on this clonotype: The junction shows a germline mismatch at one end, possibly a read error. The CDR3: CTSSQDQVVNTGELFF. Here the CDR3 DNA reads TGCACCAGCAGCCAAGATCAGGTGGTTAACACCGGGGAGCTGTTTTTT. This chain joins TRBV4-1 and TRBJ2-2, with unresolved D. This CDR3 has 16 residues. Per the germline V gene, CDR1 is MGHRA and CDR2 is YSYEKL.

This clonotype was observed at least ten times. This chain connects TRBV4-1 to TRBJ1-2, with TRBD1 as a possible D gene (6 bases). This CDR3 has 19 residues. The germline V gene has CDR1 MGHRA and CDR2 YSYEKL. V lost 1 base and J lost 2, with 23 bases in between. CDR3 DNA: TGCGCCAGCAGCCAAGTGGGGAAAAGCAGGGGAGTGGAGAACTATGGCTACACCTTC. Its protein is CASSQVGKSRGVENYGYTF.

This clonotype was observed a handful of times. V gene TRBV7-9 combines with J gene TRBJ2-5; 7 nucleotides agree with TRBD1. CDR1 is SEHNR and CDR2 is FQNEAQ in the germline V gene (reference sequence). The CDR3 loop spans 14 amino acids. The ends lost 1 base at V and 5 bases at J; junction bases unmatched: 4. The CDR3 bases are TGTGCCAGCAGCTTAGTTCTCAGGGGGGAGACCCAGTACTTC. Translation gives CASSLVLRGETQYF.

This clonotype was detected many times. The J gene is TRBJ2-1, the V gene TRBV20-1; weak D call: TRBD2 (6 bases). The CDR3 has 15 amino acids. Trimming removed 3 bases at V and 7 bases at J, with 19 bases between. Germline lookup yields CDR1 DFQATT and CDR2 SNEGSKA (reference sequence). The CDR3 DNA follows: TGCAGTGCTAGGTCGCCGGGACTGTATAAAAATGAGCAGTTCTTC. Translating gives CSARSPGLYKNEQFF.

This sequence joins TRBV5-5 and TRBJ2-7; either TRBD1 or TRBD2 may fit D (5 bases each). Trimming shortened V by 2 bases and J by 7 bases, and 16 bases separated the two germline ends. The CDR3 spans 14 residues. From germline, CDR1 is SGHKS and CDR2 YYEKEE (reference sequence). This CDR3 is CASSFSGTTWEQYF. The DNA of the CDR3 is TGTGCCAGCAGCTTCTCCGGGACCACCTGGGAGCAGTACTTC. Full variable domain (missing parts from reference TRBV5-5 and TRBJ2-7): DAGVTQSPTHLIKTRGQQVTLRCSPISGHKSVSWYQQVLGQGPQFIFQYYEKEERGRGNFPDRFSARQFPNYSSELNVNALLLGDSALYLCASSFSGTTWEQYFGPGTRLTVT.

This sequence joins TRBV5-6 and TRBJ2-3; D possibly corresponds to TRBD1 (5 bases). This CDR3 spans 16 amino acids. Germline V gene lookup returns CDR1 SGHDT and CDR2 YYEEEE. V dropped 1 base and J dropped 3 bases, with 15 bases sitting between them. This CDR3 is CASSLRRHGQTDTQYF. For the CDR3, the DNA is TGTGCCAGCAGCTTGCGCAGACACGGACAAACAGATACGCAGTATTTT.

This chain uses TRBV20-1 with TRBJ2-1, with a weak D call TRBD2 (7 bases). V was pared by 6 bases and J by 4 bases, with 22 bases between. Germline V gene lookup returns CDR1 DFQATT and CDR2 SNEGSKA (reference sequence). The CDR3 loop spans 16 amino acids. The CDR3 DNA follows: TGCAGTGCAACCAAGGGGGAGTGGGAGGGGTACAATGAGCAGTTCTTC. This codes for CSATKGEWEGYNEQFF.

This clonotype was picked up a small number of times. J is TRBJ2-2 and V is TRBV11-2, with a tentative D call TRBD2 (6 bases). Germline V gene lookup returns CDR1 SGHAT and CDR2 FQNNGV. This CDR3 is built from 17 residues. Trimming shortened V by 1 base and J by 1 base, and 13 bases separated the two germline ends. This CDR3 reads CASSLVSLARNTGELFF. DNA for the CDR3: TGTGCCAGCAGCTTAGTTTCGCTAGCGAGGAACACCGGGGAGCTGTTTTTT.

The chain uses TRBV5-1 and TRBJ2-7; D is possibly TRBD1 (6 bases). The V gene's germline CDR1 is SGHRS and CDR2 YFSETQ. V was clipped by 0 bases and J by 4 bases, with 14 bases between them. The CDR3 runs to 15 residues. The CDR3 nucleotides read TGCGCCAGCAGCTTGGAAACAGGGACCACATACGAGCAGTACTTC. Protein product: CASSLETGTTYEQYF.

The V call is TRBV12-3 or TRBV12-4, the J call TRBJ2-5, with a possible D match to TRBD2 (6 bases). CDR3 length: 15 amino acids. Deletions cut 5 bases from V and 2 bases from J, with 15 bases between. The chain's CDR3 is CASSLLSSDQETQYF. In DNA, the CDR3 is TGTGCCAGCAGTCTGTTATCTAGCGATCAAGAGACCCAGTACTTC.

This clonotype was seen a few times. The chain is built from TRBV20-1 and TRBJ2-7; possible D gene TRBD2, 5 bases. Germline loops: CDR1 DFQATT, CDR2 SNEGSKA (reference sequence). This CDR3 comprises 13 residues. Trimming cost V 3 bases and J 2 bases, with 11 bases left between them. The CDR3 protein is CSASKPGTYEQYF. The CDR3 nucleotides read TGCAGTGCTAGCAAGCCGGGAACCTACGAGCAGTACTTC.

This clonotype was observed many times. The rearrangement uses TRBV20-1 and TRBJ1-5, with 9 bases that match TRBD1. The CDR3 has 15 residues. V was clipped by 4 bases and J by 2 bases; unmatched bases: 6. The germline V gene has CDR1 DFQATT and CDR2 SNEGSKA (reference sequence). The CDR3 coding sequence is TGCAGTGCTATCCAGGGACAGGGACGCAATCAGCCCCAGCATTTT. This sequence encodes CSAIQGQGRNQPQHF.

This clonotype has more than one count but fewer than ten. This sequence joins TRBV21-1 and TRBJ2-2; the table assigns TRBD2, which was not confirmed against the DNA. TRBV21-1 is termed a pseudogene. The CDR3 has 19 amino acids. The CDR3 reads CASSLNPGLAGANTGELFF. CDR3 bases: TGTGCCAGCAGCTTAAACCCCGGACTAGCGGGGGCCAACACCGGGGAGCTGTTTTTT.